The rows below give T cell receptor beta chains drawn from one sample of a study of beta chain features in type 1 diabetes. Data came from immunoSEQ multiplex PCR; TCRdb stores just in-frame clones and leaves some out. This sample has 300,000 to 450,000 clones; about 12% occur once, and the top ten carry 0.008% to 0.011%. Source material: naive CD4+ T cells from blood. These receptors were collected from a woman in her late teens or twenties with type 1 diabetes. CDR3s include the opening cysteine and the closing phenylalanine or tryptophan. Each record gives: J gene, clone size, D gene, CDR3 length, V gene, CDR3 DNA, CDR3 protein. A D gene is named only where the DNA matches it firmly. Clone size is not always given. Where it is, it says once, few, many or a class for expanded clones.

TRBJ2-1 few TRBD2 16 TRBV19 TGTGCCAGTACCAAAGGACTAGCGGGGGGCCTGAATGAGCAGTTCTTC CASTKGLAGGLNEQFF
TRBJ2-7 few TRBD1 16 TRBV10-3 TGTGCCATCAGTTCCCTCACCGGGACAGGCTCCTACGAGCAGTACTTC CAISSLTGTGSYEQYF
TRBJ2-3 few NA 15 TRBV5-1 TGCGCCAGCAGCTTGGACAGGGTCCACACGGATACGCAGTATTTT CASSLDRVHTDTQYF
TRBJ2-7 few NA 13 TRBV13 TGTGCCAGCAGCCTAGGACTACTCTACGAGCAGTACTTC CASSLGLLYEQYF
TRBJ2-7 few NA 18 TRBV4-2 TGTGCCAGCAGCCAGGACCCCACTCGGCGGGATAGCTCCTACGAGCAGTACTTC CASSQDPTRRDSSYEQYF
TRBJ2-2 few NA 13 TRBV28 TGTGCCAGCAGTCCGGACAGCACCGGGGAGCTGTTTTTT CASSPDSTGELFF
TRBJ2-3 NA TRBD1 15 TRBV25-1 TGTGCCAGCAGTGGCCAGGGACAGCCCGCAGATACGCAGTATTTT CASSGQGQPADTQYF
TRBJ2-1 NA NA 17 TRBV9 TGTGCCAGCAGCGTAGGGTGGGCCACCGTAAGGTACAATGAGCAGTTCTTC CASSVGWATVRYNEQFF
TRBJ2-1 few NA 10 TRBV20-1 TGCAGTGTATTCTACAATGAGCAGTTCTTC CSVFYNEQFF
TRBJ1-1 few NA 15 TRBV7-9 TGTGCCAGCAGCTTAGCGGGGGGGCTGAACACTGAAGCTTTCTTT CASSLAGGLNTEAFF
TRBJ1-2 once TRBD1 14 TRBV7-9 TGTGCCAGCATAGATGACAGGGGTGTCTATGGCTACACCTTC CASIDDRGVYGYTF
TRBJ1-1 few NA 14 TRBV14 TGTGCCAGCAGCCTCTCCCGGAGGGGCACTGAAGCTTTCTTT CASSLSRRGTEAFF
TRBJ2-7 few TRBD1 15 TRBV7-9 TGTGCCAGCAGCTTAGTCTTCCAGGGGGCCTACGAGCAGTACTTC CASSLVFQGAYEQYF
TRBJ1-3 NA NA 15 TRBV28 TGTGCCAGCAGGCACCGGGACAACTTAAGAAACACCATATATTTT CASRHRDNLRNTIYF
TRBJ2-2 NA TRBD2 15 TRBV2 TGTGCCAGCAGCTTGGCGGGGGGAAGCACCGGGGAGCTGTTTTTT CASSLAGGSTGELFF
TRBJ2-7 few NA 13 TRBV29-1 TGCAGCGTTGAAGCACCGGGAAGCTACGAGCAGTACTTC CSVEAPGSYEQYF
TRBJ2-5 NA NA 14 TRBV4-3 TGCGCCAGCAGCCAAGATCCAGAGGGAGAGACCCAGTACTTC CASSQDPEGETQYF
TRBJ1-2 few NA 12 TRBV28 TGTGCCGGAGGGGGAGGGCCCTATGGCTACACCTTC CAGGGGPYGYTF
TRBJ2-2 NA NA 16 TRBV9 TGTGCCAGCAGCGTACAGGGGAAGGGGAACACCGGGGAGCTGTTTTTT CASSVQGKGNTGELFF
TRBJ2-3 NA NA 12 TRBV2 TGTGCCGGCGGGGTACTCGGTGACACGCAGTATTTT CAGGVLGDTQYF
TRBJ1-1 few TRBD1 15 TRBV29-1 TGCAGCGTTGAGAGGGTCAGGGGGCACGGTGGTGAAGCTTTCTTT CSVERVRGHGGEAFF
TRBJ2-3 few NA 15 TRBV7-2 TGTGCCAGCAGCTCCCGGAGGTCCCGCACAGATACGCAGTATTTT CASSSRRSRTDTQYF
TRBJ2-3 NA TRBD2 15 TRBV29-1 TGCAGCGTTGAAGGGACTAGCGGGGGGACAGATACGCAGTATTTT CSVEGTSGGTDTQYF
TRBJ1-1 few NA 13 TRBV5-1 TGCGCCAGCAGCTTGTTGGACTACACTGAAGCTTTCTTT CASSLLDYTEAFF
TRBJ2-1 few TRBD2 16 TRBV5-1 TGCGCCAGCAGCTTGGGGCTAGCGGGGGGGCCTGATGAGCAGTTCTTC CASSLGLAGGPDEQFF
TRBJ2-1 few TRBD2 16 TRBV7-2 TGTGCCAGCAGCTCTCTGGTGGGCGGGAGGGCCTCCAAGCAGTTCTTC CASSSLVGGRASKQFF
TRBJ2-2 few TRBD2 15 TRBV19 TGTGCCAGTAGCGGGACTAGCTGGTCCACCGGGGAGCTGTTTTTT CASSGTSWSTGELFF
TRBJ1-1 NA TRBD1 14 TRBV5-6 TGTGCCACCAGGACAGGCATACAGAACACTGAAGCTTTCTTT CATRTGIQNTEAFF
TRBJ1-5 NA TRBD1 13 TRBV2 TGTGCCAGCAGGCCGGGACAGAGCCAGCCCCAGCATTTT CASRPGQSQPQHF
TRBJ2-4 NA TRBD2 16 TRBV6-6 TGTGCCAGCAGTTACGGCGGGGGGGGCGACAAAAACATTCAGTACTTC CASSYGGGGDKNIQYF
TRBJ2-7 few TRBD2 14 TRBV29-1 TGCAGCGTTCGACCCCGACTAGCGGGCTACGAGCAGTACTTC CSVRPRLAGYEQYF
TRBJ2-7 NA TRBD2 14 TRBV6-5 TGTGCCAGCAGTTACTCGCGGGGGTCCGTGGAGCAGTACTTC CASSYSRGSVEQYF
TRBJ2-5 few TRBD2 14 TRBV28 TGTGCCAGCATCATAGCGGGAGGACAAGAGACCCAGTACTTC CASIIAGGQETQYF
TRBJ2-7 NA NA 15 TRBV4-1 TGCGCCAGCAGCCAAGGACAGGTTCGCTCCTACGAGCAGTACTTC CASSQGQVRSYEQYF
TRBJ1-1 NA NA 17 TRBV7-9 TGTGCCAGCAGCTTAAACCCATTCAGGGCCCTGAACACTGAAGCTTTCTTT CASSLNPFRALNTEAFF
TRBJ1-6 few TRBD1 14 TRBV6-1 TGTGCCACCATCCCGGGACAGGGCGATTCACCCCTCCACTTT CATIPGQGDSPLHF
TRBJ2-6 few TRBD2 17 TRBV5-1 TGCGCCAGCAGCCCCTACCCGGGGGGCTCTGGGGCCAACGTCCTGACTTTC CASSPYPGGSGANVLTF
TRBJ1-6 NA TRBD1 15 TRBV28 TGTGCCAGCAGTGAAGGACAGGGGTTGAATTCACCCCTCCACTTT CASSEGQGLNSPLHF
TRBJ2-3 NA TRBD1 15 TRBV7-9 TGTGCCAGCAGATTACCCGGACAGGGCACAGATACGCAGTATTTT CASRLPGQGTDTQYF
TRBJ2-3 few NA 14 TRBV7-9 TGTGCCAGCAGCGTATTCGAGGCCTGGGATACGCAGTATTTT CASSVFEAWDTQYF
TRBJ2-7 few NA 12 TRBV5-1 TGCGCCAGCAGTCAGTCCTCCTACGAGCAGTACTTC CASSQSSYEQYF
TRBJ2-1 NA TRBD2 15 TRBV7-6 TGTGCCACCGGGACTAGCGGACACTCCTACAATGAGCAGTTCTTC CATGTSGHSYNEQFF
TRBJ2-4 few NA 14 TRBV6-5 TGTGCCAGCATCCGACAAACAGGGTTCGGCATTCAGTACTTC CASIRQTGFGIQYF
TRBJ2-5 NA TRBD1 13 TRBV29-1 TGCAGCGTGGGGAAGGGGGCTGGGGAGACCCAGTACTTC CSVGKGAGETQYF
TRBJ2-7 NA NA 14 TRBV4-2 TGTGCCAGCAGCCAAGATTCGTTGTTCTACGAGCAGTACTTC CASSQDSLFYEQYF
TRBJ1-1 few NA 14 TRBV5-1 TGCGCCAGCAGCTTGGACGGGGGGGACACTGAAGCTTTCTTT CASSLDGGDTEAFF
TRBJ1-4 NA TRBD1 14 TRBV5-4 TGTGCCAGCAGCAGACAGGGGAAGGATGAAAAACTGTTTTTT CASSRQGKDEKLFF
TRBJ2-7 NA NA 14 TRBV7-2 TGTGCCAGCAGCCAGGGGTCCTCAGGGGCCGAGCAGTACTTC CASSQGSSGAEQYF
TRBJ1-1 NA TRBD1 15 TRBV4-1 TGCGCCAGCAGCCAAGTCGGGCCAGGGGGTACTGAAGCTTTCTTT CASSQVGPGGTEAFF
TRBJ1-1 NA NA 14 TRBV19 TGTGCCAGTAAGGAGACAGGTTTGAACACTGAAGCTTTCTTT CASKETGLNTEAFF
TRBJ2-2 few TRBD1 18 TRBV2 TGTGCCAGCACCACCGGGACAGGGATTCTTTTCTCCCCCGGGGAGCTGTTTTTT CASTTGTGILFSPGELFF
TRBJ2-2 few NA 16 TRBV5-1 TGCGCCAGCAGCTGGAACACCGGGACGAACACCGGGGAGCTGTTTTTT CASSWNTGTNTGELFF
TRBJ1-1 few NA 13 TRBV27 TGTGCCAGCAGAACAGGCTACGGCACTGAAGCTTTCTTT CASRTGYGTEAFF
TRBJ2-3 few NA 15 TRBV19 TGTGCCAGTAGTATCGCCCAGTCTAGCACAGATACGCAGTATTTT CASSIAQSSTDTQYF
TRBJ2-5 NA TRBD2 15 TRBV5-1 TGCGCCAGCAGCTTGCTAGCGGGGCTACAAGAGACCCAGTACTTC CASSLLAGLQETQYF